One and the same sample provided the 32 T cell receptor beta chains below, sequenced in a study of shared clonotypes between healthy human individuals. Profiling relied on immunoSEQ multiplex PCR, and the TCRdb table lists in-frame clones only, not all of them. The sample holds approximately 2.5 million clones; more than 80% are singletons and the top ten take around 0.14%. Material for sequencing was naive CD4+ T cells sorted from blood. Specified subset: CD45RA+ positively selected. The receptor source for this set is a man aged 18 to 35 in good health.

This clone was seen just once. The chain couples TRBV10-3 to TRBJ2-5; 8 nucleotides agree with TRBD1. CDR1 is ENHRY, CDR2 SYGVKD, per germline. Trimming removed 6 bases from V and 1 base from J; junction bases left unmatched: 1. This CDR3 has 13 residues. CDR3 sequence: CAIRTGVQETQYF. The CDR3 bases are TGTGCCATCAGGACAGGGGTCCAAGAGACCCAGTACTTC.

This rearrangement joins TRBV6-5 to TRBJ2-7; 8 bases fit TRBD2. The V gene end was trimmed by 5 bases and the J gene end by 7 bases; junction bases not matched to a gene: 13. Germline CDR1 and CDR2: MNHEY and SVGAGI. CDR3 length: 15 amino acids. DNA for the CDR3: TGTGCCAGCAGTCGAGGAACTAGCGGCCGCGGGGAGCAGTACTTC. Protein: CASSRGTSGRGEQYF.

The rearrangement links TRBV5-6 to TRBJ2-1; 7 nucleotides line up with TRBD2. CDR3 size: 12 residues. The V gene's germline CDR1 is SGHDT and CDR2 YYEEEE. V dropped 4 bases and J dropped 9; count of bases not matched to a gene: 4. DNA of the CDR3: TGTGCCAGCAGCCAGGGACTATTTGAGCAGTTCTTC. It yields the protein CASSQGLFEQFF.

The chain links TRBV5-4 to TRBJ2-7, with 9 bases fitting TRBD1. CDR3 size: 16 residues. With V trimmed by 3 bases and J by 6 bases, 13 bases remained unmatched. Germline CDR1 reads SGHNT; CDR2 reads YYREEE (reference sequence). The CDR3 nucleotides are TGTGCCAGCAGCTACCCACCGGGACAGGGATCCCCCGAGCAGTACTTC. This sequence encodes CASSYPPGQGSPEQYF.

This clone has just a few counts. The sample holds other DNA sequences that translate to the same CDR3. The V call is TRBV10-3, the J call TRBJ1-1, with 8 bases that match TRBD1. Germline lookup yields CDR1 ENHRY and CDR2 SYGVKD. After removal of 4 bases from V and 8 bases from J, the junction contained 0 bases not matched to a gene. The length of the CDR3 is 11 residues. The CDR3 sequence: CAISGTGEAFF. CDR3 bases: TGTGCCATCAGTGGGACAGGGGAAGCTTTCTTT.

V usage is TRBV5-1 and J usage is TRBJ2-7, with TRBD1 matching over 8 bases. There are 14 residues in the CDR3. The germline CDR1 and CDR2 sequences are SGHRS and YFSETQ. Trimming removed 0 bases from V and 3 bases from J; junction bases left unmatched: 2. The CDR3 reads CASSLAGQVYEQYF. As DNA, the CDR3 is TGCGCCAGCAGCTTGGCGGGACAGGTCTACGAGCAGTACTTC.

J is TRBJ2-6 and V is TRBV4-2, with a weak D call TRBD1 (6 bases). From germline, CDR1 is LGHNA and CDR2 YNFKEQ. The CDR3 length is 13 residues. Trimming shortened V by 6 bases and J by 3 bases, and 6 bases separated the two germline ends. The CDR3: CASRGGGANVLTF. CDR3 nucleotide sequence: TGTGCCAGCAGAGGGGGTGGGGCCAACGTCCTGACTTTC.

The chain couples TRBV11-2 to TRBJ2-7; D gene ambiguous. Trimming removed 5 bases from V and 1 base from J, with 12 bases in between. CDR1 and CDR2 from the germline V gene are SGHAT and FQNNGV. The CDR3 length is 14 residues. The CDR3 reads CASSLVGWSYEQYF. In DNA form, the CDR3 reads TGTGCCAGCAGCCTTGTAGGATGGTCCTACGAGCAGTACTTC.

On this clone itself: One junction end disagrees with the germline gene, perhaps due to a read error. This chain connects TRBV7-7 to TRBJ2-7, with 11 bases lining up with TRBD2. Per the germline V gene, CDR1 is SSHAT and CDR2 is FNYEAQ (reference sequence). CDR3 size: 16 residues. For the CDR3, the DNA is TGTGCTAGCAGCCCCACCTTAGCGGGAGGGCCCTACGAGCAGTACTTC. Residues: CASSPTLAGGPYEQYF.

The chain recombines TRBV10-1 with TRBJ1-1; D gene uncertain. With 6 bases removed from V and 3 bases from J, the gap between germline ends came to 11 bases. This CDR3 is built from 13 residues. The V gene's germline CDR1 is WNHNN and CDR2 SYGVQD (reference sequence). CDR3 region: CASREGLDTEAFF. In nucleotides, the CDR3 is TGCGCCAGCAGGGAGGGCTTAGACACTGAAGCTTTCTTT.

This sequence joins TRBV28 and TRBJ2-3, with 7 bases lining up with TRBD1. V was pared by 5 bases and J by 6 bases, with 8 bases of the junction left unmatched. This CDR3 is 14 amino acids long. Germline-derived CDR1 and CDR2 are MDHEN and SYDVKM. DNA of the CDR3: TGTGCCAGCAGTCCAAGTGACAGGGAGGATACGCAGTATTTT. The encoded protein is CASSPSDREDTQYF.

This sequence joins TRBV28 and TRBJ1-6; unclear D gene. Germline CDR1 reads MDHEN; CDR2 reads SYDVKM. The CDR3 loop spans 14 amino acids. V shed 8 bases and J shed 6 bases, with 14 bases lying between them. The CDR3 bases are TGTGCCAGCGCTAAATTTTACGGTAATTCACCCCTCCACTTT. Protein: CASAKFYGNSPLHF.

The chain has TRBV4-3 and TRBJ2-7; D is unresolved. CDR3 length equals 14 residues. Germline V gene lookup returns CDR1 LGHNA and CDR2 YSLEER. V was shortened by 0 bases and J by 6 bases, with 12 bases between the two germline ends. This CDR3 is CASSQDGLWAEQYF. In DNA, the CDR3 is TGCGCCAGCAGCCAAGATGGGCTCTGGGCCGAGCAGTACTTC.

This chain joins TRBV5-4 and TRBJ2-5; 7 positions match TRBD1. J was trimmed by 5 bases and V by 7 bases; bases with no gene match: 14. The germline CDR1 and CDR2 sequences are SGHNT and YYREEE (reference sequence). The CDR3 consists of 15 residues. Here the CDR3 reads CASSKRQGSSETQYF. CDR3 bases: TGTGCCAGCTCGAAAAGACAGGGTTCCTCGGAGACCCAGTACTTC.

The V call is TRBV18, the J call TRBJ2-1, with 14 bases matching TRBD2. CDR1 and CDR2 (germline): KGHSH, LQKENI. The CDR3 loop spans 17 amino acids. V was clipped by 1 base and J by 9 bases; unmatched bases: 8. As DNA, the CDR3 is TGTGCCAGCTCACCACAAGGACTAGCGGGGGGTATCGGTGAGCAGTTCTTC. Encoded protein: CASSPQGLAGGIGEQFF.

V usage is TRBV19 and J usage is TRBJ1-4; D is perhaps TRBD1 (5 bases). CDR3 size: 14 residues. Per germline, CDR1 LNHDA and CDR2 SQIVND (reference sequence). V lost 4 bases and J 3 bases, leaving 9 bases between the germline ends. CDR3 DNA: TGTGCCAGTAGTACCAGGGAGGCTAATGAAAAACTGTTTTTT. Residues: CASSTREANEKLFF.

The V call is TRBV5-4, the J call TRBJ2-2; TRBD2 matches 14 bases. Germline assignment: CDR1 SGHNT and CDR2 YYREEE (reference sequence). V was pared by 4 bases and J by 5 bases, with 4 bases of the junction left unmatched. This CDR3 is built from 16 residues. For the CDR3, the DNA is TGTGCCAGCAGCCCACGGACTAGCGGGAGGACCGGGGAGCTGTTTTTT. It specifies CASSPRTSGRTGELFF.

A word on this clone: Other DNA sequences from this sample encode an identical CDR3 as well. The chain links TRBV28 to TRBJ1-2; TRBD1 is a possible D gene (5 bases). Trimming left V 2 bases short and J 5 bases short, with 9 bases between. CDR1 and CDR2 (germline): MDHEN, SYDVKM. CDR3 length equals 13 residues. The CDR3 DNA reads TGTGCCAGCAGTTTACGGGACTCGTATGGCTACACCTTC. Translated: CASSLRDSYGYTF.

The chain has TRBV30 and TRBJ1-4; a weak D match, TRBD1 (5 bases). The CDR3 covers 14 residues. Looked up from germline, CDR1 is GTSNPN and CDR2 is SVGIG (reference sequence). V lost 1 base, J lost 8 bases, and 14 bases lay in between. The DNA for the CDR3 is TGTGCCTGGAGTGGAGGGGACGGGAAGGAAAAACTGTTTTTT. Translating it yields CAWSGGDGKEKLFF.

This rearrangement joins TRBV10-3 to TRBJ2-7; D possibly corresponds to TRBD2 (6 bases). The CDR3 has 13 residues. V lost 4 bases and J 3 bases, leaving 10 bases between the germline ends. The V gene's germline CDR1 is ENHRY and CDR2 SYGVKD. DNA of the CDR3: TGTGCCATCAGTGGCGGGGCACACTACGAGCAGTACTTC. Translating gives CAISGGAHYEQYF.

This clone occurred a few times. At the DNA level, this CDR3 is encoded by other sequences in the same sample as well. The chain uses TRBV28 and TRBJ1-5; perhaps TRBD1 as D (6 bases). Germline loops: CDR1 MDHEN, CDR2 SYDVKM. The CDR3 spans 13 residues. Trimming took 3 bases from V and 7 from J, leaving 10 bases between them. The CDR3 coding sequence is TGTGCCAGCAGTTTGCAGGGGAACCAGCCCCAGCATTTT. Translated, it gives CASSLQGNQPQHF.

The chain employs TRBV2 and TRBJ2-1; 9 nucleotides align to TRBD2. The trim removed 2 bases at V and 7 bases at J, leaving 6 bases unmatched. The germline gives CDR1 SNHLY, CDR2 FYNNEI. The CDR3 sequence is 15 residues long. The CDR3 loop reads CASSEQGLAGNEQFF. The DNA of the CDR3 is TGTGCCAGCAGTGAACAGGGTCTAGCGGGAAATGAGCAGTTCTTC.

This sequence joins TRBV18 and TRBJ2-3; tentatively, D is TRBD1 or TRBD2 (6 bases each). The CDR3 loop spans 19 amino acids. Trimming left V 0 bases short and J 1 base short, with 20 bases between. In germline, CDR1 is KGHSH, CDR2 LQKENI. In DNA form, the CDR3 reads TGTGCCAGCTCACCACCGGCAGTTCCGGGGGCGCTCCGCACAGATACGCAGTATTTT. Translated: CASSPPAVPGALRTDTQYF.

Notes on this clone: The same CDR3 is also encoded by other DNA sequences in this sample. The rearrangement links TRBV18 to TRBJ2-2, with D uncertain. The CDR3 has 12 amino acids. In germline, CDR1 is KGHSH, CDR2 LQKENI. Trimming took 5 bases from V and 3 from J, leaving 4 bases between them. The CDR3, as DNA: TGTGCCAGCTCAACTTACACCGGGGAGCTGTTTTTT. Amino acids: CASSTYTGELFF. Variable domain in full (rest from reference TRBV18 and TRBJ2-2): NAGVMQNPRHLVRRRGQEARLRCSPMKGHSHVYWYRQLPEEGLKFMVYLQKENIIDESGMPKERFSAEFPKEGPSILRIQQVVRGDSAAYFCASSTYTGELFFGEGSRLTVL.

The V call is TRBV5-1, the J call TRBJ2-2; D assignment may be TRBD1 or TRBD2 (5 bases each). The V end was cut by 4 bases, the J end by 7 bases, with 17 bases between. Germline lookup yields CDR1 SGHRS and CDR2 YFSETQ. The CDR3 runs 15 residues. The CDR3 nucleotides are TGCGCCAGCAGCGTTGTCCCGGGACCTGGCGGGGAGCTGTTTTTT. Its translation is CASSVVPGPGGELFF.

The chain joins TRBV5-4 to TRBJ2-4; D gene uncertain. The germline V gene has CDR1 SGHNT and CDR2 YYREEE (reference sequence). Trimming took off 0 bases at V and 8 bases at J, with 12 bases between the two ends. The CDR3 has 14 amino acids. The CDR3 bases are TGTGCCAGCAGCTTGGACCCCGAACGGGACATTCAGTACTTC. This translates into CASSLDPERDIQYF.

The chain links TRBV19 to TRBJ1-2; no clear D gene. CDR1 LNHDA and CDR2 SQIVND come from the germline V gene (reference sequence). The CDR3 is made up of 13 amino acids. Trimming took 6 bases from V and 2 from J, leaving 10 bases between them. DNA of the CDR3: TGTGCCAGTAGATTTGGGGTAAACTATGGCTACACCTTC. Residues: CASRFGVNYGYTF.

The genes are TRBV29-1 and TRBJ1-5; D not certain. The CDR3 loop spans 19 amino acids. Per germline, CDR1 SQVTM and CDR2 ANQGSEA. The ends were cut back, 8 bases at V and 4 bases at J, with 33 bases in the middle. The CDR3 here is CSTPLSSGTKGTTNQPQHF. As DNA, the CDR3 is TGCAGCACTCCCCTCTCTTCTGGAACTAAGGGCACTACAAATCAGCCCCAGCATTTT.

The rearrangement joins TRBV5-1 to TRBJ2-1, with D hard to call. The CDR3 totals 15 residues. V was clipped by 7 bases and J by 9 bases, with 23 bases between them. CDR1 SGHRS and CDR2 YFSETQ come from the germline V gene. The CDR3 sequence: CASGTQRWGALEQFF. CDR3 DNA sequence: TGCGCCAGCGGCACCCAAAGATGGGGTGCCCTTGAGCAGTTCTTC.

The chain recombines TRBV29-1 with TRBJ2-7; 8 bases fit TRBD1. This CDR3 contains 12 residues. V shed 7 bases and J 3 bases; nucleotides not matched to a gene: 5. Germline CDR1 reads SQVTM; CDR2 reads ANQGSEA. As DNA, the CDR3 is TGCAGCGCTGGGGACAGGTACTACGAGCAGTACTTC. Its protein product is CSAGDRYYEQYF.

About this clone itself: Other DNA sequences of this sample code for an identical CDR3. The rearrangement links TRBV18 to TRBJ1-5, with 12 bases that match TRBD1. Germline V CDR1 and CDR2: KGHSH, LQKENI. The V segment lost 0 bases and the J segment 6 bases; nucleotides outside the gene matches: 3. The CDR3 totals 16 residues. The chain's CDR3 is CASSPPGQGASQPQHF. The CDR3 DNA sequence: TGTGCCAGCTCACCACCGGGACAGGGGGCTAGTCAGCCCCAGCATTTT.

The count of this clone is one. J is TRBJ1-5 and V is TRBV6-1; D remains unclear. V lost 6 bases, J lost 6 bases, and 12 bases lay in between. This CDR3 has 13 amino acids. CDR1 is MNHNS and CDR2 is SASEGT in the germline V gene. Written as DNA, the CDR3 is TGTGCCAGCAGCGTCGGCCCCGGTCAGCCCCAGCATTTT. It yields the protein CASSVGPGQPQHF.